This T cell receptor beta chain stems from a study of T cells in localized non-small cell lung cancer (dated by TCRdb to the early 2020s). Regarding the research as a whole: T cell repertoires of 236 early-stage NSCLC patients were analyzed, with tumors being compared against uninvolved tumor-adjacent lungs. All 250 or so NSCLC patients in the cohort were treatment-naive and had localized lung tumors that were resected. Of the NSCLC patients, around 130 were male and about 97 were female, and the mean age was about 69 years. Paper-wide results and their limitations: Uninvolved tumor-adjacent lung showed the highest T cell clonality, higher than tumor, which suggests more focused antigenic responses in the uninvolved tumor-adjacent lung. Because multi-region sequencing of the tumors was not done, intratumor heterogeneity could not be ruled out. Because the study design was exploratory, TCR variables were selected using unadjusted p-values without false-discovery rate correction. Of the top 100 tumor clones, a median of approximately 60 were detected in paired uninvolved adjacent lung; 28 were also among that lung's top 100. Higher T cell density in blood was associated with longer overall survival, whereas higher clonality in adjacent lung was associated with shorter survival.

Notes on this clone: Its target antigen remains unknown. The junction does not match germline at one end; this may be a read error.

The CDR3 holds 13 amino acids from the cysteine to the phenylalanine. Only the CDR3 region is kept as DNA, spanning 39 bases read in frame from base 1. CDR1 and CDR2, looked up from the germline V gene, are MNHNS and SASEGT. At diagnosis, peripheral blood, uninvolved tumor-adjacent lung and tumor were collected and stored as a combination of fresh-frozen and FFPE material. For TCR repertoire profiling, blood samples were analyzed as peripheral blood mononuclear cells. The immunoSEQ Assay was used to sequence TCR beta CDR3 regions from DNA. In the authors' own workflow: To compute T cell density, TCR beta template counts were normalized to usable DNA, which was estimated by amplifying housekeeping genes. Richness was estimated using the preseqR package, with extrapolation to 400,000 templates for PBMC samples and to 120,000 templates for tissue samples. Clonality was taken to be one minus Pielou's evenness. To identify tissue-enriched TCRs, differential abundance testing was run on productive amino-acid clonotypes with a minimum total count of 5 and an alpha of 0.1. The Jaccard Index and the Morisita Overlap Index were used to measure repertoire overlap between compartments. TCR beta CDR3s were clustered by GLIPH together with public tetramer-defined viral CDR3s, and at least three viral sequences plus V-gene enrichment were required for viral motifs. Not all clones reach the TCRdb copy of this immuneACCESS table, which keeps in-frame sequences only. Checked studies attribute under half of the gap to unresolved V genes and leave the rest unexplained. From that table come the V and J calls and clone size; the DNA was used to work out D and trimming. The sample records 13,000 or so clones, around 83% of which are singletons. Less than 75% of the sample is taken by the ten largest.

This sample comprised peripheral blood, obtained before any cancer treatment. The V gene is TRBV6-1 and the J gene is TRBJ2-7; the D region possibly corresponds to TRBD1 (5 bases align). This receptor was identified in an older male donor with stage III lung adenocarcinoma. The CDR3 reads CASSELGVYEQFF. The nucleotide sequence reads as follows: TGTGCCAGCAGTGAACTAGGGGTCTACGAGCAGTTCTTT.